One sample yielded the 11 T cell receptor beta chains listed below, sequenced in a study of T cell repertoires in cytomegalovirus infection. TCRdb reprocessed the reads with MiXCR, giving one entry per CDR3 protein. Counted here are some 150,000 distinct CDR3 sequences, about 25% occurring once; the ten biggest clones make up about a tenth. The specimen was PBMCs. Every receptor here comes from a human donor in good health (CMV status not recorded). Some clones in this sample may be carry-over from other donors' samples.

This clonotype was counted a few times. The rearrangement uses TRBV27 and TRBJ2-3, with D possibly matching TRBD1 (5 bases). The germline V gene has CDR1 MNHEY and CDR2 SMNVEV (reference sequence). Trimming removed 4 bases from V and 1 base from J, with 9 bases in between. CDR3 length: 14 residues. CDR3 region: CASSSTGGTDTQYF. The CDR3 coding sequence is TGTGCCAGCAGTTCCACAGGAGGCACAGATACGCAGTATTTT.

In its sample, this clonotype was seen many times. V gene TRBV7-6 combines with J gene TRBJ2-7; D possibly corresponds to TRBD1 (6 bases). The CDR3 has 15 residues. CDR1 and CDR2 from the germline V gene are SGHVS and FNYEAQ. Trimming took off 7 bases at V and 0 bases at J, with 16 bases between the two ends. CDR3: CASTLTGFSSYEQYF. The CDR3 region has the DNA TGTGCCAGCACCCTTACAGGGTTTAGCTCCTACGAGCAGTACTTC. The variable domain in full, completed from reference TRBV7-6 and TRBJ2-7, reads GAGVSQSPRYKVTKRGQDVALRCDPISGHVSLYWYRQALGQGPEFLTYFNYEAQQDKSGLPNDRFSAERPEGSISTLTIQRTEQRDSAMYRCASTLTGFSSYEQYFGPGTRLTVT.

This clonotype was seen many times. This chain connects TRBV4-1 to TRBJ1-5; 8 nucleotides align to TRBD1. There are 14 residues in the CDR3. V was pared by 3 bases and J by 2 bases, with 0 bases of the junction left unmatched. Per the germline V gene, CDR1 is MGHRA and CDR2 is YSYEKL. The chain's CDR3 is CASSQDRGNQPQHF. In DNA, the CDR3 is TGCGCCAGCAGCCAGGACAGGGGCAATCAGCCCCAGCATTTT.

The CDR3 bases are TGCAGCGTTGGGAGCTACAATGAGCAGTTCTTC. Translation gives CSVGSYNEQFF. The chain combines TRBV29-1 with TRBJ2-1; the D is unclear. The V gene's germline CDR1 is SQVTM and CDR2 ANQGSEA. The V gene lost 4 bases and the J gene lost 3 bases, with 4 bases spanning the gap. The CDR3 is 11 amino acids.

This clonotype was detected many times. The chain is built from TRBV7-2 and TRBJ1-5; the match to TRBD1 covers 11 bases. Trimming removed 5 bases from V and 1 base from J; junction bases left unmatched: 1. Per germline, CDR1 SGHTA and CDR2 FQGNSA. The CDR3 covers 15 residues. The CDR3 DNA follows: TGTGCCAGCAGCAGGGACAGGGGGAGCAATCAGCCCCAGCATTTT. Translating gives CASSRDRGSNQPQHF.

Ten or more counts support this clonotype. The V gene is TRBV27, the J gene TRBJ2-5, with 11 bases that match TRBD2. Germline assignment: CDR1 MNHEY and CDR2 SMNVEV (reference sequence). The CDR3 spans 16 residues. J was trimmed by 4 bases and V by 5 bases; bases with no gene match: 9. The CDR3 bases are TGTGCCAGCAGTCCACGCCGACTAGCGGGACTAGAGACCCAGTACTTC. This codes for CASSPRRLAGLETQYF.

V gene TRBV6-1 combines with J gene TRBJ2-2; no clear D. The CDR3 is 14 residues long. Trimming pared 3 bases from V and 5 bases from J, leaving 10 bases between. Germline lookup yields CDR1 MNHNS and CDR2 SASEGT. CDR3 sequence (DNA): TGTGCCAGCAGTGACATGGGAAGGACCGGGGAGCTGTTTTTT. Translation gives CASSDMGRTGELFF.

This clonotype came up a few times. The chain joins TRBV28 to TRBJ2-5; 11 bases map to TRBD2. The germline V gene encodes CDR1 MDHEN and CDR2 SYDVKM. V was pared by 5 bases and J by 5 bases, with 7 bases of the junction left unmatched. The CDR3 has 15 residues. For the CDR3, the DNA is TGTGCCAGCAGTACCTTAGCGGGGGGGCCGGAGACCCAGTACTTC. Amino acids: CASSTLAGGPETQYF.

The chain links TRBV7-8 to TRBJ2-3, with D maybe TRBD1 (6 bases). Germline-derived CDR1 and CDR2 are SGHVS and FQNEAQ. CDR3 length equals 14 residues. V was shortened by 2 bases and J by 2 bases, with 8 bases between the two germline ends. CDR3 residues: CASSLLGATDTQYF. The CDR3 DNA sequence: TGTGCCAGCAGCTTACTGGGGGCCACAGATACGCAGTATTTT.

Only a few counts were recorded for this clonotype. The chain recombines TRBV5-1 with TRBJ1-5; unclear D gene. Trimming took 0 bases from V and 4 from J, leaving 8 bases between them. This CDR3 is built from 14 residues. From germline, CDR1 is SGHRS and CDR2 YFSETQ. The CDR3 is CASSLGHPNQPQHF. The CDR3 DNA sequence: TGCGCCAGCAGCTTGGGACACCCTAATCAGCCCCAGCATTTT. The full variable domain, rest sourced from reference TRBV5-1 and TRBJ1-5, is KAGVTQTPRYLIKTRGQQVTLSCSPISGHRSVSWYQQTPGQGLQFLFEYFSETQRNKGNFPGRFSGRQFSNSRSEMNVSTLELGDSALYLCASSLGHPNQPQHFGDGTRLSIL.

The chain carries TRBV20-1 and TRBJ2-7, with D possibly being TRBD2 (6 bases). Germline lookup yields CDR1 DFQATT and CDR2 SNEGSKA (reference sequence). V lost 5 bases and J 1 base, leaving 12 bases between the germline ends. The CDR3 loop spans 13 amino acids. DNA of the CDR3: TGCAGTGCTGACCGGGACTTTTCCTACGAGCAGTACTTC. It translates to CSADRDFSYEQYF.